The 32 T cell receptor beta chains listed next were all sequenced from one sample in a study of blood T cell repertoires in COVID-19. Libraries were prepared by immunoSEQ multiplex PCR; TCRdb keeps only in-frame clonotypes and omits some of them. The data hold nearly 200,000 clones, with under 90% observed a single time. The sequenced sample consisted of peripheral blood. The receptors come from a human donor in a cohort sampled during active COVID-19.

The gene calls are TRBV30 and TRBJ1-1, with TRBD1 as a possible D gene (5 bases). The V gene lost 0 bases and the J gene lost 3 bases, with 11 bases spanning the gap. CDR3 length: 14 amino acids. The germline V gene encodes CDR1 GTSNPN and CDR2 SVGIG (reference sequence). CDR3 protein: CAWSVFTRDTEAFF. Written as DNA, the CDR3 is TGTGCCTGGAGTGTATTCACCAGGGACACTGAAGCTTTCTTT.

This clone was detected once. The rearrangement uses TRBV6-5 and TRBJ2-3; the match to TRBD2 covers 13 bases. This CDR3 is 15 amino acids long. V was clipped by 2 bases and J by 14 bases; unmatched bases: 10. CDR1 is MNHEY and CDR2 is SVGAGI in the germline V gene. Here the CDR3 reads CASSYGTSGVNYRYF. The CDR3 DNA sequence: TGTGCCAGCAGTTACGGGACTAGCGGGGTTAACTATCGGTATTTT.

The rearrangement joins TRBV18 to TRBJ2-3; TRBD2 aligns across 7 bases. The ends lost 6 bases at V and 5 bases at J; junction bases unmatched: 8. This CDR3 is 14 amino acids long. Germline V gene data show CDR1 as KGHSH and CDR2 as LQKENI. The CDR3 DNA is TGTGCCAGCTCCCTACGGGGGGTTCAAGATACGCAGTATTTT. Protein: CASSLRGVQDTQYF.

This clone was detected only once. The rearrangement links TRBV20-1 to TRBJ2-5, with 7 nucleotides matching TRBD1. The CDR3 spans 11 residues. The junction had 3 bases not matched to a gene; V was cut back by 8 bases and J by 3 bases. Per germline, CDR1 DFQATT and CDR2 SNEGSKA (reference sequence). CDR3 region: CSSGTEETQYF. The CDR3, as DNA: TGCAGTTCCGGGACAGAAGAGACCCAGTACTTC.

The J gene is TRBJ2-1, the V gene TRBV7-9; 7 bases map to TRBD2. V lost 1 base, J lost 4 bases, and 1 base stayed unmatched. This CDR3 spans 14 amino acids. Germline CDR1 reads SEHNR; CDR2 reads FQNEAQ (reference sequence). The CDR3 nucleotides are TGTGCCAGCAGCTTAGGGGGAGGGTACAATGAGCAGTTCTTC. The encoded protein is CASSLGGGYNEQFF.

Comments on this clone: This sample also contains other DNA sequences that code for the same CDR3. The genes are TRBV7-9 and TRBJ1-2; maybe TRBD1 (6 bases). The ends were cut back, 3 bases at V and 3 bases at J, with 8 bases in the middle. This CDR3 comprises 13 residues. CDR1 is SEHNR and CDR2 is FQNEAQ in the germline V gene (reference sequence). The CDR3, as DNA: TGTGCCAGCAGCTTGGGACAAGACTATGGCTACACCTTC. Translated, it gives CASSLGQDYGYTF.

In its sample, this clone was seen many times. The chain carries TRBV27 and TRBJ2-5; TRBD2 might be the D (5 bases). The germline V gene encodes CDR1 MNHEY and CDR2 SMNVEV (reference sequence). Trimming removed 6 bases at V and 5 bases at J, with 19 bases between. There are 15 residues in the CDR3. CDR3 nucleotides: TGTGCCAGCAGCTACATCGAGGGAAACGAGGAGACCCAGTACTTC. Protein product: CASSYIEGNEETQYF.

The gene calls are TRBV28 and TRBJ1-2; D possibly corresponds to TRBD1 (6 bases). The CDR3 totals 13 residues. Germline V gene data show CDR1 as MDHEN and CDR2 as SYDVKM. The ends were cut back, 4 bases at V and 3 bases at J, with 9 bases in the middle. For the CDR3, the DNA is TGTGCCAGCAGTTCGTACAGGGACTATGGCTACACCTTC. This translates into CASSSYRDYGYTF.

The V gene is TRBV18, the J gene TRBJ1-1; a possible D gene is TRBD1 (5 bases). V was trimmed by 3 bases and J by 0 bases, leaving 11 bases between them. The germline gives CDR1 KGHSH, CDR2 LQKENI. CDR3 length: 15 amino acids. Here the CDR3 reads CASSPDIEMNTEAFF. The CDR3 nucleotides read TGTGCCAGCTCACCGGACATTGAAATGAACACTGAAGCTTTCTTT.

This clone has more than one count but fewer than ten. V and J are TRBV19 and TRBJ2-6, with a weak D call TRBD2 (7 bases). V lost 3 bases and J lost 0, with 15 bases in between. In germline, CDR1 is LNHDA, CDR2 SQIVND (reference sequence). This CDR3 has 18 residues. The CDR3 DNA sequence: TGTGCCAGTAGTATTTACGCGGGGGCTGCCTCTGGGGCCAACGTCCTGACTTTC. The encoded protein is CASSIYAGAASGANVLTF.

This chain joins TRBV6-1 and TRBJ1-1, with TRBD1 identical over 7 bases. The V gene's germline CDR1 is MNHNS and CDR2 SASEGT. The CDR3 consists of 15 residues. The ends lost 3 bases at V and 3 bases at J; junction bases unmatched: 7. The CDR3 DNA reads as TGTGCCAGCAGTGATTTTTGGGACAGCGACACTGAAGCTTTCTTT. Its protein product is CASSDFWDSDTEAFF.

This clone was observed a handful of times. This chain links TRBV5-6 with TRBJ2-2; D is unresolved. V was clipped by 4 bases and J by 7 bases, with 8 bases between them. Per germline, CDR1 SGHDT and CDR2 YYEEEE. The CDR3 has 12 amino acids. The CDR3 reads CASSPPNGELFF. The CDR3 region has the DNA TGTGCCAGCAGCCCTCCTAACGGGGAGCTGTTTTTT.

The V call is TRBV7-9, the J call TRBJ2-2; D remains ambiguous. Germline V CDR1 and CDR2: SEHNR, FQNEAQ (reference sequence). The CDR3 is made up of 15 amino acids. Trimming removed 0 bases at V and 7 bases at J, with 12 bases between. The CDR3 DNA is TGTGCCAGCAGCTTAGCATCCTATGGTGGCGGGGAGCTGTTTTTT. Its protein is CASSLASYGGGELFF.

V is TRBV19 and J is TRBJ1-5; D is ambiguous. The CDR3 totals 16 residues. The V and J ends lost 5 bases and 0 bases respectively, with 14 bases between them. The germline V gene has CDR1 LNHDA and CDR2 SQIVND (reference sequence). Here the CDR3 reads CASSPFHSPSNQPQHF. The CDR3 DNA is TGTGCCAGTAGTCCCTTTCACTCCCCTAGCAATCAGCCCCAGCATTTT. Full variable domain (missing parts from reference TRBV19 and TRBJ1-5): DGGITQSPKYLFRKEGQNVTLSCEQNLNHDAMYWYRQDPGQGLRLIYYSQIVNDFQKGDIAEGYSVSREKKESFPLTVTSAQKNPTAFYLCASSPFHSPSNQPQHFGDGTRLSIL.

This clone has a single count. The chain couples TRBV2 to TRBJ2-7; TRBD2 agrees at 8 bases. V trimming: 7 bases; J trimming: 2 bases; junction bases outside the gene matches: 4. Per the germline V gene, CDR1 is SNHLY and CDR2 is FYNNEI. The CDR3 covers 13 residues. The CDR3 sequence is CASKAGGPYEQYF. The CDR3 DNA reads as TGTGCCAGCAAGGCGGGGGGCCCCTACGAGCAGTACTTC. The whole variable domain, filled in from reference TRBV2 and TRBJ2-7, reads EPEVTQTPSHQVTQMGQEVILRCVPISNHLYFYWYRQILGQKVEFLVSFYNNEISEKSEIFDDQFSVERPDGSNFTLKIRSTKLEDSAMYFCASKAGGPYEQYFGPGTRLTVT.

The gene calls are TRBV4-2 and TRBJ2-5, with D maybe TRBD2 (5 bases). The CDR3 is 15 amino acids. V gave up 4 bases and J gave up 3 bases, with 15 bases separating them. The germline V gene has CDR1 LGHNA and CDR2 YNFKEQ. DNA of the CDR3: TGTGCCAGCAGCCGGACGGAAGCGGTTAAAGAGACCCAGTACTTC. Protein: CASSRTEAVKETQYF.

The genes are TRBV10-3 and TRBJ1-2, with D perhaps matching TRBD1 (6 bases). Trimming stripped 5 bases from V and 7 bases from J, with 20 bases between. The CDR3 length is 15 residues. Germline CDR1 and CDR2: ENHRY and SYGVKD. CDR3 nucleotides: TGTGCCATCAGTCCTCCAGGGGAGGGGTCATTTGGCTACACCTTC. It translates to CAISPPGEGSFGYTF.

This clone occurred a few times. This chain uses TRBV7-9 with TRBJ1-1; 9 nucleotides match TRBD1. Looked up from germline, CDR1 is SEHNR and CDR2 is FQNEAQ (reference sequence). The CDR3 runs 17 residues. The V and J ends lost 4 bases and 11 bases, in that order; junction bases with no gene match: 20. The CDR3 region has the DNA TGTGCCAGCAGCTCTCCGGGACAGGGCGGTCGCAGTGGGAAGGCTTTCTTT. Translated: CASSSPGQGGRSGKAFF.

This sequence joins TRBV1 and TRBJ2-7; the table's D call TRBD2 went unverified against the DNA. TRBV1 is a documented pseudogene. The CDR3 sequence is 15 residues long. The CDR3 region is CTSSQILAGAYEQYV. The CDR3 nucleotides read TGCACCAGCAGCCAGATACTAGCGGGGGCCTACGAGCAGTACGTC.

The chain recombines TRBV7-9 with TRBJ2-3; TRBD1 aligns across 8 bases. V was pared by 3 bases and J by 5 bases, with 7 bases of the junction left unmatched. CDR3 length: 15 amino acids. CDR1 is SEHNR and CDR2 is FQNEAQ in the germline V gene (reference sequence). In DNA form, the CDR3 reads TGTGCCAGCAGCTTGCGGACAGGGAAGGGAGATACGCAGTATTTT. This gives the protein CASSLRTGKGDTQYF. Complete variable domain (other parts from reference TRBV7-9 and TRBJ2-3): DTGVSQNPRHKITKRGQNVTFRCDPISEHNRLYWYRQTLGQGPEFLTYFQNEAQLEKSRLLSDRFSAERPKGSFSTLEIQRTEQGDSAMYLCASSLRTGKGDTQYFGPGTRLTVL.

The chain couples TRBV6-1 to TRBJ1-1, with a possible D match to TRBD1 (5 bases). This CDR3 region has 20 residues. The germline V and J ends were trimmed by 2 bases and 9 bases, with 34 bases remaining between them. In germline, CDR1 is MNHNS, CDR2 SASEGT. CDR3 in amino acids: CASSEYRRGLLPERVPKAFF. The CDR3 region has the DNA TGTGCCAGCAGTGAATATCGGAGGGGACTTCTGCCTGAAAGGGTACCCAAAGCTTTCTTT.

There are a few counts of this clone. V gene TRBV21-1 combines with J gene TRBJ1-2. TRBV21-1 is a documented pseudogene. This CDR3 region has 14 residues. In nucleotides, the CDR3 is TGTGCCAGCAGCGCCCGCCGCGGGGCCGGGGGCTACACCTTC. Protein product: CASSARRGAGGYTF.

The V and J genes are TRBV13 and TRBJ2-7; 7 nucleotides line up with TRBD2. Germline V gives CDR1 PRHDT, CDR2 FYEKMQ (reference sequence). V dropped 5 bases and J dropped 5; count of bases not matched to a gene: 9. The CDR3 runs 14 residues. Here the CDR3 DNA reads TGTGCCAGCAGCACCGGACTAGGTTTCCACGAGCAGTACTTC. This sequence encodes CASSTGLGFHEQYF.

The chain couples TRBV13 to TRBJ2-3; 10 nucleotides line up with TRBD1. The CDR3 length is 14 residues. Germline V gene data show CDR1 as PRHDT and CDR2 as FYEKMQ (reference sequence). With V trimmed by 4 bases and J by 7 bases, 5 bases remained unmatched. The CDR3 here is CASSSPDRGHTQYF. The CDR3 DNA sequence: TGTGCCAGCAGCTCCCCCGACAGGGGGCATACGCAGTATTTT.

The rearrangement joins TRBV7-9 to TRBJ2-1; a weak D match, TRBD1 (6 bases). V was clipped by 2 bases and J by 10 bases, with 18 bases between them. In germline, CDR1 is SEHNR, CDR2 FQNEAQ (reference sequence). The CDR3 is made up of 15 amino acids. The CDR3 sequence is CASSLPPDSSREQFF. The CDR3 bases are TGTGCCAGCAGCTTACCCCCGGACAGTTCTCGAGAGCAGTTCTTC.

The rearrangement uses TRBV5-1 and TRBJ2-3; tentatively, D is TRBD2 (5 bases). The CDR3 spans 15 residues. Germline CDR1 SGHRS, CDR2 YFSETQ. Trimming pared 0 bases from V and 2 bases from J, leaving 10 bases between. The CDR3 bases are TGCGCCAGCAGCTTGGCCAGCGGCCTCACAGATACGCAGTATTTT. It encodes CASSLASGLTDTQYF.

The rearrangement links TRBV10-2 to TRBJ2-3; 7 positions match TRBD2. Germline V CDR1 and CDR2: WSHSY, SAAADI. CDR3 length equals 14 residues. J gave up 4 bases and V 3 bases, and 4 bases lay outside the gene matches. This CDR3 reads CASSDPLAADTQYF. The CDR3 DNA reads TGCGCCAGCAGTGACCCCCTAGCGGCAGATACGCAGTATTTT.

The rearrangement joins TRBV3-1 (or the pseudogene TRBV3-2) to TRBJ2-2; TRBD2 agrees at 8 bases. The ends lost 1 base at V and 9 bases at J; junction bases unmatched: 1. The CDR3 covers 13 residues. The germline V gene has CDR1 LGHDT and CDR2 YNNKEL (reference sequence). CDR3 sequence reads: CASSQGGGRELFF. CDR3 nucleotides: TGTGCCAGCAGCCAAGGCGGGGGGCGGGAGCTGTTTTTT.

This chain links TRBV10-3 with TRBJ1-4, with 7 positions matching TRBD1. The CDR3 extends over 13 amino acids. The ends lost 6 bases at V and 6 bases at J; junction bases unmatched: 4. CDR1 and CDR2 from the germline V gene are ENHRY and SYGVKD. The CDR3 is CAIRGTVHEKLFF. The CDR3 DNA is TGTGCCATCAGGGGGACAGTCCATGAAAAACTGTTTTTT.

This chain's CDR3 is CASSKGGLEGPGGEQYV. DNA of the CDR3: TGTGCCAGCAGCAAAGGAGGCCTAGAGGGGCCGGGGGGGGAGCAGTACGTC. The chain combines TRBV21-1 with TRBJ2-7; TRBD2, the table's D call, was not compared with the DNA. TRBV21-1 is designated a pseudogene. The length of the CDR3 is 17 residues.

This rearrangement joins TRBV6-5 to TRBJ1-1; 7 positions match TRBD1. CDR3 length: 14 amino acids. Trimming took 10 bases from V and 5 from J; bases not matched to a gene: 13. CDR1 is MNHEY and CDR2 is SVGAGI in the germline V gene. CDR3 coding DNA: TGTGCCACCGTCGGACAGGCGGTATTAACTGAAGCTTTCTTT. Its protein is CATVGQAVLTEAFF.

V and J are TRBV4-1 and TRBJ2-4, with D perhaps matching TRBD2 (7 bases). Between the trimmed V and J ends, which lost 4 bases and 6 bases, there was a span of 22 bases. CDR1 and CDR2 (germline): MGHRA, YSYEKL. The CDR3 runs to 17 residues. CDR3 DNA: TGCGCCAGCAGCCCCGGTCTGAGGGGGGGGGCCGTAAACATTCAGTACTTC. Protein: CASSPGLRGGAVNIQYF.